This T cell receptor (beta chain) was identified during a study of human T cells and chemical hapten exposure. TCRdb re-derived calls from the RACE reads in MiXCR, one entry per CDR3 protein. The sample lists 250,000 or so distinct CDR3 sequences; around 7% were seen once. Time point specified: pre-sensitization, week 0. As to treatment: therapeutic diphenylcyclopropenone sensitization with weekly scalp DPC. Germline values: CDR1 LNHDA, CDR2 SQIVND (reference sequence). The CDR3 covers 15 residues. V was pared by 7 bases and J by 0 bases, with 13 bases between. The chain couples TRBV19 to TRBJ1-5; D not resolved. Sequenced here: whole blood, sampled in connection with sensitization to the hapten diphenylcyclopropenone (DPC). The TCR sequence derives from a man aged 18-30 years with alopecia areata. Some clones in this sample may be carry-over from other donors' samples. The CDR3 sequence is CASTNDPYSNQPQHF. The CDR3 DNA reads TGTGCCAGTACCAATGATCCGTATAGCAATCAGCCCCAGCATTTT.